Following are 4 T cell receptor beta chains from one sample sequenced in a study of T-cell memory formation after mild COVID-19. TCRdb redid the calling of the 5' RACE reads with MiXCR, one entry per CDR3 protein. The sample yields 200,000 to 250,000 distinct CDR3 sequences, over 9% seen once. The sequencing input was PBMCs or a T cell subset sorted from them (not recorded which). The receptor set was obtained from a man between 18 and 29 years old who had mild COVID-19 (a few samples of this study predate the infection). Cell type and time point are not known.

This clonotype was counted many times. The chain carries TRBV7-9 and TRBJ2-3, with 7 nucleotides matching TRBD1. The germline gives CDR1 SEHNR, CDR2 FQNEAQ (reference sequence). V dropped 6 bases and J dropped 4; count of bases not matched to a gene: 7. The CDR3 length is 14 residues. The CDR3: CASSRDTGADTQYF. DNA for the CDR3: TGTGCCAGCAGTCGAGATACAGGGGCAGATACGCAGTATTTT.

Only a few counts were recorded for this clonotype. The rearrangement links TRBV6-5 to TRBJ1-3; tentatively, D is TRBD1 (6 bases). V was clipped by 5 bases and J by 3 bases, with 14 bases between them. Germline loops: CDR1 MNHEY, CDR2 SVGAGI. The CDR3 spans 15 residues. In nucleotides, the CDR3 is TGTGCCAGCAGTGGTATAGGGGGGATTGGAAACACCATATATTTT. Protein product: CASSGIGGIGNTIYF.

The V and J genes are TRBV11-3 and TRBJ2-6; weak D call: TRBD2 (6 bases). From germline, CDR1 is SGHNT and CDR2 YENEEA. V shed 1 base and J shed 4 bases, with 8 bases lying between them. This CDR3 spans 15 amino acids. CDR3 bases: TGTGCCAGCAGCTTAGGGCGGGGAGGGGCCAACGTCCTGACTTTC. Its protein product is CASSLGRGGANVLTF. Combining the CDR3 with reference TRBV11-3 and TRBJ2-6 gives the whole variable domain EAGVVQSPRYKIIEKKQPVAFWCNPISGHNTLYWYLQNLGQGPELLIRYENEEAVDDSQLPKDRFSAERLKGVDSTLKIQPAELGDSAVYLCASSLGRGGANVLTFGAGSRLTVL.

The CDR3 DNA reads as TGTGCCAGCGGGATAGTAGCGGGGGCCCGATATTACGCTGTAACCCAGTACTTC. Protein sequence: CASGIVAGARYYAVTQYF. The rearrangement joins TRBV12-3 or TRBV12-4 to TRBJ2-5; the match to TRBD2 covers 9 bases. With 8 bases clipped from V and 8 bases from J, the junction kept 24 bases outside the gene matches. The CDR3 totals 18 residues.